This TCR beta chain emerged from a study of blood T cell repertoires in COVID-19. Study-wide context: Material from acute and convalescent COVID-19 was sourced from the United States, Italy and Spain. PBMCs, B-cell-depleted T cells, or T cells were the source of the cDNA or gDNA that made up the material.

From germline, CDR1 is SGHNT and CDR2 YYREEE (reference sequence). The CDR3 is 16 amino acids. The V and J ends lost 5 bases and 1 base, in that order; junction bases with no gene match: 3. In the original analysis: Using reference gene primer amplification, nucleated cell counts were estimated. Clones were read by immunoSEQ multiplex PCR, and TCRdb kept only the in-frame ones, dropping some. That table is the source of V, J and clone size, and D and trimming were worked out from the DNA. Of a few hundred thousand clones in the sample, around 87% were seen once. The chain combines TRBV5-4 with TRBJ2-4, with 13 bases fitting TRBD2. The TCR comes from a man in his sixties with acute or convalescent COVID-19. The sample consisted of peripheral blood. The CDR3 protein is CASSSTSGGAKNIQYF. As DNA, the CDR3 is TGTGCCAGCAGTTCGACTAGCGGGGGGGCCAAAAACATTCAGTACTTC. Combining the CDR3 with reference TRBV5-4 and TRBJ2-4 gives the whole variable domain ETGVTQSPTHLIKTRGQQVTLRCSSQSGHNTVSWYQQALGQGPQFIFQYYREEENGRGNFPPRFSGLQFPNYSSELNVNALELDDSALYLCASSSTSGGAKNIQYFGAGTRLSVL.